The 13 T cell receptor beta chains below were found in one sample sequenced in a study of blood T cell repertoires in COVID-19. TCRdb keeps only in-frame clones here, not all; method: immunoSEQ multiplex PCR. The data contain approximately 50,000 clones, roughly 91% of them seen just once; the ten biggest clones take up 7% to 10%. Sequenced input: peripheral blood. These receptor sequences come from a man aged 50-60 years with active COVID-19.

The rearrangement joins TRBV30 to TRBJ2-1; TRBD1 matches 10 bases. Germline V gene data show CDR1 as GTSNPN and CDR2 as SVGIG (reference sequence). Unmatched junction bases numbered 2, after V lost 1 base and J lost 5 bases. This CDR3 contains 14 residues. CDR3 in amino acids: CAWSAGTGDNEQFF. In DNA form, the CDR3 reads TGTGCCTGGAGTGCCGGGACAGGGGACAATGAGCAGTTCTTC.

The CDR3 DNA reads TGTGCCAGCAGCTTATCCCAGACGCGGGGCTACACCTTC. Its protein product is CASSLSQTRGYTF. The chain joins TRBV7-2 to TRBJ1-2; D gene ambiguous. The CDR3 covers 13 residues. With 2 bases removed from V and 8 bases from J, the gap between germline ends came to 12 bases. Per the germline V gene, CDR1 is SGHTA and CDR2 is FQGNSA.

The chain is built from TRBV19 and TRBJ1-2; TRBD1 agrees at 8 bases. The germline V gene encodes CDR1 LNHDA and CDR2 SQIVND (reference sequence). The CDR3 sequence is 14 residues long. The trim removed 1 base at V and 8 bases at J, leaving 6 bases unmatched. The CDR3, as DNA: TGTGCCAGTAGTATAGTAGCGGCAGGGGGCGGCTACACCTTC. Protein: CASSIVAAGGGYTF.

The genes are TRBV6-5 and TRBJ1-6; 8 bases map to TRBD1. CDR1 and CDR2 from the germline V gene are MNHEY and SVGAGI. CDR3 length equals 15 residues. J was trimmed by 7 bases and V by 6 bases; bases with no gene match: 8. CDR3 in amino acids: CASRKPGQENSPLHF. In DNA, the CDR3 is TGTGCCAGCAGGAAACCGGGACAGGAGAATTCACCCCTCCACTTT.

V gene TRBV3-1 (or the pseudogene TRBV3-2) combines with J gene TRBJ2-7, with 9 nucleotides matching TRBD2. V lost 4 bases, J lost 5 bases, and 15 bases stayed unmatched. Germline-derived CDR1 and CDR2 are LGHDT and YNNKEL (reference sequence). The CDR3 totals 17 residues. CDR3 coding DNA: TGTGCCAGCAGCCCGAAGGCGGGGGGGCGAGGATCCCACGAGCAGTACTTC. Amino acids: CASSPKAGGRGSHEQYF.

This clone was counted a single time. The V call is TRBV3-1 (or the pseudogene TRBV3-2), the J call TRBJ1-3, with D unclear. This CDR3 has 13 residues. The germline V and J ends were trimmed by 4 bases and 0 bases, with 4 bases remaining between them. Germline V lookup: CDR1 LGHDT, CDR2 YNNKEL (reference sequence). For the CDR3, the DNA is TGTGCCAGCAGCCCCCACTCTGGAAACACCATATATTTT. Translated, it gives CASSPHSGNTIYF.

The chain recombines TRBV7-9 with TRBJ2-5, with D perhaps TRBD1 (5 bases). The CDR3 totals 14 residues. Trimming cost V 1 base and J 13 bases, with 19 bases left between them. Germline V CDR1 and CDR2: SEHNR, FQNEAQ (reference sequence). The CDR3 here is CASSLGFETEKPYF. DNA of the CDR3: TGTGCCAGCAGCTTAGGGTTTGAGACAGAGAAACCGTACTTC.

The genes are TRBV27 and TRBJ2-3; D is uncertain. The V end was cut by 5 bases, the J end by 6 bases, with 18 bases between. The CDR3 sequence is 15 residues long. From germline, CDR1 is MNHEY and CDR2 SMNVEV (reference sequence). CDR3 protein: CASSPTVAKSDTQYF. The DNA of the CDR3 is TGTGCCAGCAGTCCCACGGTCGCGAAATCGGATACGCAGTATTTT.

This chain links TRBV5-4 with TRBJ2-1; 9 bases are a match to TRBD2. CDR3 size: 17 residues. V shed 4 bases and J 2 bases; nucleotides not matched to a gene: 10. The germline gives CDR1 SGHNT, CDR2 YYREEE (reference sequence). CDR3 residues: CASSPTGGRATYNEQFF. The CDR3 nucleotides are TGTGCCAGCAGCCCGACGGGCGGGAGGGCCACCTACAATGAGCAGTTCTTC.

V and J are TRBV5-5 and TRBJ1-5; 7 bases are shared with TRBD1. V trimming: 1 base; J trimming: 0 bases; junction bases outside the gene matches: 4. Germline V gene data show CDR1 as SGHKS and CDR2 as YYEKEE (reference sequence). The length of the CDR3 is 16 residues. DNA for the CDR3: TGTGCCAGCAGCTTGCTGGGGACAGATAGCAATCAGCCCCAGCATTTT. Encoded protein: CASSLLGTDSNQPQHF.

This chain joins TRBV18 and TRBJ2-7; 13 bases are a match to TRBD2. The V gene end was trimmed by 5 bases and the J gene end by 1 base; junction bases not matched to a gene: 2. This CDR3 region has 15 residues. Germline V CDR1 and CDR2: KGHSH, LQKENI. The CDR3 reads CASSSGLAGSYEQYF. CDR3 in DNA: TGTGCCAGCTCATCGGGACTAGCGGGGTCCTACGAGCAGTACTTC.

This clone was seen a few times. The DNA for the CDR3 is TGTGCCAGCAGGGACAGAAGCAATCAGCCCCAGCATTTT. Translated, it gives CASRDRSNQPQHF. The chain carries TRBV12-3 or TRBV12-4 and TRBJ1-5; D might be TRBD1 (6 bases). The CDR3 contains 13 residues. Deletions cut 6 bases from V and 1 base from J, with 7 bases between.

The V gene is TRBV19, the J gene TRBJ1-4; D remains ambiguous. The CDR3 extends over 15 amino acids. Trimming shortened V by 5 bases and J by 7 bases, and 17 bases separated the two germline ends. Germline lookup yields CDR1 LNHDA and CDR2 SQIVND (reference sequence). The CDR3 DNA reads TGTGCCAGTAGTCCCCCCCGGGGAGAGGGTGAAAAACTGTTTTTT. As protein: CASSPPRGEGEKLFF. Full variable domain (missing parts from reference TRBV19 and TRBJ1-4): DGGITQSPKYLFRKEGQNVTLSCEQNLNHDAMYWYRQDPGQGLRLIYYSQIVNDFQKGDIAEGYSVSREKKESFPLTVTSAQKNPTAFYLCASSPPRGEGEKLFFGSGTQLSVL.